This TCR beta chain was profiled in a study of T cell responses to AZD1222 COVID-19 vaccine. Study-level results: There were repertoire samples only from the period after the peak T cell response. Two AZD1222 doses significantly raised spike-specific TCR breadth and depth over controls. Unmutated variant regions reportedly attract nearly half of all spike-specific TCRs.

As concerns this clone: Its antigen remains unidentified.

This CDR3 comprises 15 residues. V lost 5 bases to trimming and J lost 2 bases; unmatched junction nucleotides: 8. From germline, CDR1 is SGHTA and CDR2 FQGNSA. Generated by immunoSEQ multiplex PCR, the TCRdb table keeps only in-frame clones and is missing some. The sample lists some 86,000 clones; about 91% were seen once. This sequence originates from an adult in good health. The sample consisted of peripheral blood, taken on day 0 of AZD1222 vaccination. V is TRBV7-2 and J is TRBJ2-7, with 8 bases lining up with TRBD1. The CDR3 nucleotides are TGTGCCAGCAGCATGTCAGACAGGGGTACCTACGAGCAGTACTTC. Residues: CASSMSDRGTYEQYF.